Detailed here is one T cell receptor (beta chain). As processed by the authors: The assay estimated nucleated cells by amplifying reference gene primers. The data were produced by immunoSEQ multiplex PCR, yet TCRdb's version contains in-frame clones alone and is incomplete. Clone size and the V and J calls come from that table; the DNA yielded D and trimming. The sample includes roughly 250,000 clones, around 90% of them seen just once. This sample stems from a study of blood T cell repertoires in COVID-19. Study context: The samples span acute and convalescent COVID-19 from the United States, Italy and Spain. From T cells, B-cell-depleted T cells, or PBMCs came the material, which was cDNA or gDNA.

Germline CDR1 and CDR2: MNHEY and SVGAGI. This CDR3 has 13 amino acids. After removal of 5 bases from V and 3 bases from J, the junction contained 3 bases not matched to a gene. The TCR was taken from a man between 60 and 75 years old who had recovered from COVID-19. The chain combines TRBV6-5 with TRBJ1-1; 7 nucleotides agree with TRBD1. The sequencing input was peripheral blood. As DNA, the CDR3 is TGTGCCAGCAGTAATGACAGGGACACTGAAGCTTTCTTT. Translating it yields CASSNDRDTEAFF.